Listed below are T cell receptor beta chains from one sample, sequenced in a study of control samples from healthy donors and cancer patients. Assay used: immunoSEQ multiplex PCR; TCRdb lists only in-frame clones, some missing. The sample contains 50,000 or so clones, roughly 85% of which appear only once. The source material was PBMCs. Source of these receptors: a woman in her forties or fifties with lung cancer. CDR3s include the opening cysteine and the closing phenylalanine or tryptophan. Fields, in order: V gene, J gene, D gene, clone size, CDR3 length, CDR3 DNA, CDR3 protein. The D gene is left open where the match is weak. Clone size, where shown, is once, few, many, or a class for clones that have expanded.

TRBV25-1	TRBJ1-4	NA	NA	12	TGTGCCAGCAGTTATTTAAATGAAAAACTGTTTTTT	CASSYLNEKLFF
TRBV11-2	TRBJ2-4	NA	NA	17	TGTGCCAGCAGCTTACGTTTAACAGATCTAGCCAAAAACATTCAGTACTTC	CASSLRLTDLAKNIQYF
TRBV6-2/TRBV6-3	TRBJ1-1	NA	NA	14	TGTGCCAGCAGTTTACCAGGGAAGAACACTGAAGCTTTCTTT	CASSLPGKNTEAFF
TRBV9	TRBJ2-3	TRBD2	NA	15	TGTGCCAGCAGCGTAGTGGGACTAGCCACAGATACGCAGTATTTT	CASSVVGLATDTQYF
TRBV7-9	TRBJ2-2	NA	NA	16	TGTGCCAGCAGCTTACTTGGGGGCGTGCACACCGGGGAGCTGTTTTTT	CASSLLGGVHTGELFF
TRBV7-9	TRBJ1-1	NA	NA	14	TGTGCCAGCAGCTTAGGTTTGTCCCGGGCTGAAGCTTTCTTT	CASSLGLSRAEAFF
TRBV19	TRBJ2-5	NA	NA	15	TGTGCCAGTAGTATTCCGGGGGCAGGCTTGGAGACCCAGTACTTC	CASSIPGAGLETQYF
TRBV5-1	TRBJ2-1	TRBD1	NA	14	TGCGCCAGCAGCTTGGACGGACAGGGCAATGAGCAGTTCTTC	CASSLDGQGNEQFF
TRBV15	TRBJ1-6	NA	few	13	TGTGCCACCAGCAGAGTTGGGACGGCAAGGCGCCACTTT	CATSRVGTARRHF
TRBV24-1	TRBJ1-5	TRBD1	NA	16	TGTGCCACCAGTGACACCACAGGGGGCGGGGATCAGCCCCAGCATTTT	CATSDTTGGGDQPQHF
TRBV14	TRBJ1-2	TRBD1	NA	13	TGTGCCAGCAGTCCTAACAGGGGATTGGGCTACACCTTC	CASSPNRGLGYTF
TRBV19	TRBJ2-3	NA	NA	14	TGTGCCAGTAGTATAGCCAGGGGCACAGATACGCAGTATTTT	CASSIARGTDTQYF
TRBV29-1	TRBJ1-1	NA	NA	12	TGCAGCGTTGAGGGGGGGCAGCCTGAAGCTTTCTTT	CSVEGGQPEAFF